Below, 8 T cell receptor beta chains from the same sample are listed, as sequenced in a study of blood T cells in healthy people across ages. A second about 6 to 12 cycle PCR used barcoded and J-beta primers. TCRdb recomputed calls from the 5' RACE reads with MiXCR, one row per CDR3 protein. The table lists hundreds of thousands of distinct CDR3 sequences, about 61% of them singletons. The sample was blood. The origin of the receptors is a man between 35 and 55 years old in good health.

This clonotype was picked up one time. This chain connects TRBV29-1 to TRBJ2-3; the match to TRBD1 covers 8 bases. This CDR3 has 13 amino acids. Germline V gene lookup returns CDR1 SQVTM and CDR2 ANQGSEA. Unmatched junction bases numbered 3, after V lost 3 bases and J lost 4 bases. CDR3 residues: CSVDRGRSDTQYF. CDR3 coding DNA: TGCAGCGTTGACAGGGGGCGGTCAGATACGCAGTATTTT.

A few counts support this clonotype. The genes are TRBV29-1 and TRBJ2-5, with D possibly matching TRBD1 (6 bases). The CDR3 runs to 12 residues. V dropped 7 bases and J dropped 7 bases, with 16 bases sitting between them. Germline V lookup: CDR1 SQVTM, CDR2 ANQGSEA. The CDR3 bases are TGCAGCGGAGGACAGCCGACGGGGACCCAGTACTTC. Amino acid sequence: CSGGQPTGTQYF.

V usage is TRBV20-1 and J usage is TRBJ1-2; no clear D. The CDR3 spans 12 residues. Germline V CDR1 and CDR2: DFQATT, SNEGSKA (reference sequence). Trimming removed 5 bases at V and 4 bases at J, with 11 bases between. The CDR3 nucleotides are TGCAGTGCTCCTGACGGAGTCTATGGCTACACCTTC. Its protein product is CSAPDGVYGYTF.

In this sample, this clonotype turned up a few times. The rearrangement joins TRBV27 to TRBJ2-3, with D perhaps matching TRBD1 (6 bases). This CDR3 is built from 14 residues. V lost 8 bases and J lost 3, with 15 bases in between. CDR1 is MNHEY, CDR2 SMNVEV, per germline (reference sequence). CDR3 sequence reads: CASGQGFGTDTQYF. The CDR3 bases are TGTGCCAGCGGGCAGGGGTTTGGTACAGATACGCAGTATTTT.

V gene TRBV27 combines with J gene TRBJ2-4, with TRBD2 identical over 7 bases. The CDR3 loop spans 10 amino acids. The V and J ends lost 8 bases and 8 bases, in that order; junction bases with no gene match: 0. Germline V gives CDR1 MNHEY, CDR2 SMNVEV (reference sequence). The CDR3 loop is CASRGDIQYF. CDR3 DNA sequence: TGTGCCAGCCGGGGGGACATTCAGTACTTC.

V usage is TRBV6-5 and J usage is TRBJ1-4; D remains ambiguous. Between the trimmed V and J ends, which lost 0 bases and 5 bases, there was a span of 4 bases. This CDR3 spans 13 amino acids. Germline CDR1 reads MNHEY; CDR2 reads SVGAGI. CDR3 in DNA: TGTGCCAGCAGTTACTCGGAGAATGAAAAACTGTTTTTT. Translated, it gives CASSYSENEKLFF.

In this sample, this clonotype turned up once. The chain joins TRBV20-1 to TRBJ2-5, with TRBD2 matching over 9 bases. CDR1 is DFQATT, CDR2 SNEGSKA, per germline (reference sequence). The CDR3 contains 16 residues. Germline trimming cut 5 bases from V and 1 base from J; bases unmatched to any gene: 11. The CDR3 region is CSAPLRRGGLQETQYF. CDR3 DNA: TGCAGTGCTCCTCTACGGCGGGGGGGACTCCAAGAGACCCAGTACTTC.

CDR3 DNA: TGTGCCAGCAGCCGACTAGAGGTCTTAAGCACAGATACGCAGTATTTT. It translates to CASSRLEVLSTDTQYF. The chain has TRBV7-8 and TRBJ2-3, with D perhaps matching TRBD2 (6 bases). Trimming took off 5 bases at V and 0 bases at J, with 15 bases between the two ends. The CDR3 spans 16 residues. Germline loops: CDR1 SGHVS, CDR2 FQNEAQ.